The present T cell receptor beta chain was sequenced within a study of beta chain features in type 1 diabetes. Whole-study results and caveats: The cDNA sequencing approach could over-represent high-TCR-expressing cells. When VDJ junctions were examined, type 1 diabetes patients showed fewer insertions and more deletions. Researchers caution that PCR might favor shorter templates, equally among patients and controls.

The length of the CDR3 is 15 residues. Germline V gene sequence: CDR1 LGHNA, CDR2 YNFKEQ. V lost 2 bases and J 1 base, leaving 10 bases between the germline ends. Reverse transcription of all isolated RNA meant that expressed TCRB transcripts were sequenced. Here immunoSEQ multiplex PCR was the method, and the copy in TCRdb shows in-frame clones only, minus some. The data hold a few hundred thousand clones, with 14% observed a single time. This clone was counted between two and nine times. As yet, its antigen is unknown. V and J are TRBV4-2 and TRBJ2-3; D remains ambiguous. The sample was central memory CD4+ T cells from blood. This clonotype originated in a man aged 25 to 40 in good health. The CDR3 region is CASSQTSGGTDTQYF. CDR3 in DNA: TGTGCCAGCAGCCAAACAAGTGGGGGCACAGATACGCAGTATTTT.